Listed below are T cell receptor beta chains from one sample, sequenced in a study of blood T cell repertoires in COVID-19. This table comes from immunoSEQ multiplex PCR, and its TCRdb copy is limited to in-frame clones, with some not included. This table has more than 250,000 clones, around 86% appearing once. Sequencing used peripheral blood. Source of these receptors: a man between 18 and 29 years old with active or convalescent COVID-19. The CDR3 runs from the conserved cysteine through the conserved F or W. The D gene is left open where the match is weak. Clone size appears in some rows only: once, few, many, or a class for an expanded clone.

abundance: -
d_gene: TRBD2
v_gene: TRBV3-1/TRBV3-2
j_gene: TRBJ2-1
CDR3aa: CASSDVAGEYNEQFF
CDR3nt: TGTGCCAGCAGCGATGTAGCGGGAGAGTACAATGAGCAGTTCTTC

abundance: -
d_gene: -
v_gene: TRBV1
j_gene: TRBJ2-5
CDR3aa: CTSSQVGVTTTQYF
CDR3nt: TGCACCAGCAGCCAAGTAGGGGTCACTACAACCCAGTACTTC

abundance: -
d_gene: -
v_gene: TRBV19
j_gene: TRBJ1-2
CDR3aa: CASMFPGGGYGYTF
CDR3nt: TGTGCCAGTATGTTTCCGGGCGGAGGGTATGGCTACACCTTC

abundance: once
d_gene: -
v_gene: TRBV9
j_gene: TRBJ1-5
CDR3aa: CASSAGLYSNQPQHF
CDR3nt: TGTGCCAGCAGCGCCGGACTTTATAGCAATCAGCCCCAGCATTTT

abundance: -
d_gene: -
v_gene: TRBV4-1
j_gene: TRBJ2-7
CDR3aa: CASSHQGDEQYF
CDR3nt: TGCGCCAGCAGCCACCAAGGGGACGAGCAGTACTTC

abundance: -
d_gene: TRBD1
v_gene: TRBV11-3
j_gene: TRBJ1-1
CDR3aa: CASSNRDRANTEAFF
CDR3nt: TGTGCCAGCAGCAACCGGGACAGGGCGAACACTGAAGCTTTCTTT

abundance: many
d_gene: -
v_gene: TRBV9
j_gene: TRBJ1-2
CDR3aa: CASTLGGVYGYTF
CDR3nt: TGTGCCAGCACTTTGGGAGGTGTCTATGGCTACACCTTC

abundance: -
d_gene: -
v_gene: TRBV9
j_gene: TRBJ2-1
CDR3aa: CASSGAQEVNEQFF
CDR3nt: TGTGCCAGCAGCGGTGCCCAGGAGGTAAATGAGCAGTTCTTC

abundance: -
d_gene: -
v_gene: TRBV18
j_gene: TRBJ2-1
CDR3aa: CASSPPAGAEDEQFF
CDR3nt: TGTGCCAGCTCACCACCGGCGGGGGCGGAGGATGAGCAGTTCTTC

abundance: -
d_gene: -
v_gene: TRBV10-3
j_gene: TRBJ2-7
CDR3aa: CAISVQGTYEQYF
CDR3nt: TGTGCCATCAGTGTTCAGGGGACCTACGAGCAGTACTTC

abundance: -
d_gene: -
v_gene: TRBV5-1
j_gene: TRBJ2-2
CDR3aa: CASSLGGPGELFF
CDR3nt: TGCGCCAGCAGCTTGGGGGGCCCCGGGGAGCTGTTTTTT

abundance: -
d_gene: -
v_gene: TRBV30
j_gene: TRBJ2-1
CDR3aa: CAHGEEGEQFF
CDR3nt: TGTGCCCATGGGGAGGAGGGTGAGCAGTTCTTC

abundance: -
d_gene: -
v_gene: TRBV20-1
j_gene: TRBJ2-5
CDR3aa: CSADHGETQYF
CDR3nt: TGCAGTGCTGACCACGGGGAGACCCAGTACTTC

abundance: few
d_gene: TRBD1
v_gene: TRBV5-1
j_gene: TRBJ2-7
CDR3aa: CASSLGTGVYEQYF
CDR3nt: TGCGCCAGCAGCCTCGGCACAGGGGTCTACGAGCAGTACTTC

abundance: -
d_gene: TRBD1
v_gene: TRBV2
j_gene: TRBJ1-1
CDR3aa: CASRGQGGTEAFF
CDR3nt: TGTGCCAGCAGGGGACAGGGGGGCACTGAAGCTTTCTTT

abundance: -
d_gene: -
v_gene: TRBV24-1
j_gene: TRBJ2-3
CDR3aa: CATSDLNPDTQYF
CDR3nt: TGTGCCACCAGTGACCTAAATCCAGATACGCAGTATTTT

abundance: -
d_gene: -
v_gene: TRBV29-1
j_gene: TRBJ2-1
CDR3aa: CSVYYLNEQFF
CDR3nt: TGCAGCGTTTACTATCTCAATGAGCAGTTCTTC

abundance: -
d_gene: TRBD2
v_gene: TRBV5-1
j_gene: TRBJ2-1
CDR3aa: CASSFGGSLYNEQFF
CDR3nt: TGCGCCAGCAGCTTCGGCGGGAGTCTGTACAATGAGCAGTTCTTC

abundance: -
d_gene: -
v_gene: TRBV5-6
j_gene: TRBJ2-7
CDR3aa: CASSSLVGGAPYEQYF
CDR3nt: TGTGCCAGCAGCTCGTTGGTGGGGGGAGCTCCCTACGAGCAGTACTTC

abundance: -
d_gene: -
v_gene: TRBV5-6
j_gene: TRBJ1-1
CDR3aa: CASSSPWNTEAFF
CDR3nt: TGTGCCAGCAGCTCTCCGTGGAACACTGAAGCTTTCTTT

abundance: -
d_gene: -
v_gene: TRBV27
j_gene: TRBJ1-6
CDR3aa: CASSLIPGGRSPLHF
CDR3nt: TGTGCCAGCAGTTTAATACCGGGGGGTCGATCACCCCTCCACTTT

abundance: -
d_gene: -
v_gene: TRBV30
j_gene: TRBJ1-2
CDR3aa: CAWSVPPSPPNGYTF
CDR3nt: TGTGCCTGGAGTGTACCTCCCTCCCCCCCTAATGGCTACACCTTC

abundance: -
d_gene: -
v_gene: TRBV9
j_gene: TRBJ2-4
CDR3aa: CASSVWTDGNIQYF
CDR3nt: TGTGCCAGCAGCGTATGGACAGACGGAAACATTCAGTACTTC

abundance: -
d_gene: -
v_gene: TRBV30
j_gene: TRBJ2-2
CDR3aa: CAWTLQGVGELFF
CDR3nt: TGTGCCTGGACGTTACAGGGTGTCGGGGAGCTGTTTTTT

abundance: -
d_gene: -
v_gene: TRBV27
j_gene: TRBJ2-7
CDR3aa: CASSLGAGVYEQYF
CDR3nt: TGTGCCAGCAGTTTGGGGGCAGGAGTCTACGAGCAGTACTTC

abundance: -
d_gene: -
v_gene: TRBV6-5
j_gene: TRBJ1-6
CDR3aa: CASSYLGLTSPLHF
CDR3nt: TGTGCCAGCAGTTACCTGGGACTGACTTCACCCCTCCACTTT

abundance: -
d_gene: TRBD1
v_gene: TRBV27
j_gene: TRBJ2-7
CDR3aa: CANLYRGLDEQYF
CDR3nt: TGTGCCAACCTCTACAGGGGTCTGGACGAGCAGTACTTC

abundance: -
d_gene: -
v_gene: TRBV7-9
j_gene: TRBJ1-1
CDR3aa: CASSLSGDTEAFF
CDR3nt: TGTGCCAGCAGCTTGAGCGGGGACACTGAAGCTTTCTTT

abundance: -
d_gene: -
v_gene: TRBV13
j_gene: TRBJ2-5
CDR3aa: CASSLRGSFETQYF
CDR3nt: TGTGCCAGCAGCTTAAGAGGCAGCTTTGAGACCCAGTACTTC

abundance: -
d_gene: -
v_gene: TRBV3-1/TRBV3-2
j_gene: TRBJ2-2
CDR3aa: CASSPNTGELFF
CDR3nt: TGTGCCAGCAGTCCAAACACCGGGGAGCTGTTTTTT

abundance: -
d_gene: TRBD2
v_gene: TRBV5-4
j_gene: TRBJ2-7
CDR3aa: CASSLNEAGGYEQYF
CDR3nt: TGTGCCAGCAGCTTGAACGAAGCGGGGGGGTACGAGCAGTACTTC

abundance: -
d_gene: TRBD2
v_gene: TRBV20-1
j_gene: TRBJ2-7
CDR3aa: CSASGRRLAGGGWEQYF
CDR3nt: TGCAGTGCTAGTGGTCGAAGACTAGCGGGAGGAGGTTGGGAGCAGTACTTC

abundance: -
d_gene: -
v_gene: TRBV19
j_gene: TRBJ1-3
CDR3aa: CASSTALLADTIYF
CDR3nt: TGTGCCAGTAGTACCGCATTGCTCGCGGACACCATATATTTT

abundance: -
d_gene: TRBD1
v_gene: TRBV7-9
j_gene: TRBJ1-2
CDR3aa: CASSLARQGYGYTF
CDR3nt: TGTGCCAGCAGCTTAGCGCGACAGGGCTATGGCTACACCTTC

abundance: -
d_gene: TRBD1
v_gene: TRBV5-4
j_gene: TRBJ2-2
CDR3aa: CASSLTGGADTGELFF
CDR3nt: TGTGCCAGCAGCTTAACAGGGGGCGCGGACACCGGGGAGCTGTTTTTT

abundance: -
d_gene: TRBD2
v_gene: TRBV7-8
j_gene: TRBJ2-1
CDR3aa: CASSTNVAGAYNEQFF
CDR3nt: TGTGCCAGCAGCACAAACGTAGCGGGAGCCTACAATGAGCAGTTCTTC

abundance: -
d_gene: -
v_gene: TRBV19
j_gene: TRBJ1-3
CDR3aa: CASSSAGTGNTIYF
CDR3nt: TGTGCCAGTAGTTCCGCGGGGACTGGAAACACCATATATTTT

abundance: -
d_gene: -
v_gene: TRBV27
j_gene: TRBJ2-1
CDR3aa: CASSSNNEQFF
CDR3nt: TGTGCCAGCAGTTCTAACAATGAGCAGTTCTTC

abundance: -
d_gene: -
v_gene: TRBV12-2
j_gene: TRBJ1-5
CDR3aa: CASRLVIWAQPQHF
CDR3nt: TGTGCAAGTCGCTTAGTGATCTGGGCTCAGCCCCAGCATTTT

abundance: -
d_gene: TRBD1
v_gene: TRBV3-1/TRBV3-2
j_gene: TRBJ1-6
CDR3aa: CASSYGDRRVSPLHF
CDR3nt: TGTGCCAGCAGCTATGGGGACAGGAGGGTTTCACCCCTCCACTTT

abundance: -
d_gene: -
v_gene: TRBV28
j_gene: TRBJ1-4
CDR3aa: CASSSGSANEKLFF
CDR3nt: TGTGCCAGCAGTTCAGGGTCGGCTAATGAAAAACTGTTTTTT

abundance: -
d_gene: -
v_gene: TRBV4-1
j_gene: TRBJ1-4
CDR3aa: CASSQDVMPGNEKLFF
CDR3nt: TGCGCCAGCAGCCAAGATGTTATGCCAGGGAACGAAAAACTGTTTTTT